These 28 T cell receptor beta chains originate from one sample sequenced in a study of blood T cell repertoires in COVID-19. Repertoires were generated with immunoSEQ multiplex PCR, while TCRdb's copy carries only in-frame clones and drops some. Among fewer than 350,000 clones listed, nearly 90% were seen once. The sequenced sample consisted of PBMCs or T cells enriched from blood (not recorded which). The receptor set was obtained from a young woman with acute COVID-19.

DNA for the CDR3: TGTGCCAGCAGTGAAATAGGGGGGGGCGCATATCAGCCCCAGCATTTT. Encoded protein: CASSEIGGGAYQPQHF. This chain uses TRBV6-1 with TRBJ1-5, with D tentatively TRBD1 (6 bases). There are 16 residues in the CDR3. From germline, CDR1 is MNHNS and CDR2 SASEGT. V gave up 2 bases and J gave up 5 bases, with 16 bases separating them.

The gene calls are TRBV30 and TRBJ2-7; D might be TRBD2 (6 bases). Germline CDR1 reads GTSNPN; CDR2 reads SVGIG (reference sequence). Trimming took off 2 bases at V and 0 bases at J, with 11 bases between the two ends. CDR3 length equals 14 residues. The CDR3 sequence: CAWSLVGGSYEQYF. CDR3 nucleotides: TGTGCCTGGAGTCTAGTGGGGGGCTCCTACGAGCAGTACTTC.

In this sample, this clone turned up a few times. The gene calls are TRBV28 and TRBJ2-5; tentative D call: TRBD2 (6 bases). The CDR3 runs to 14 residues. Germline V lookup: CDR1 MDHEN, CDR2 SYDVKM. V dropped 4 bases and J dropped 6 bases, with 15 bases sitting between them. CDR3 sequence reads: CASSSVAELKTQYF. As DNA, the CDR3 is TGTGCCAGCAGTTCCGTAGCGGAGTTGAAGACCCAGTACTTC.

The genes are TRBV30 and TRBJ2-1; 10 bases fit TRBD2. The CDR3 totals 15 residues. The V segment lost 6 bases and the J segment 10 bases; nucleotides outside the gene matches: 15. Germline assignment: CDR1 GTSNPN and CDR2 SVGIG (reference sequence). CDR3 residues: CACHLTRGLALEQFF. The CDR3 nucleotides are TGTGCCTGCCACCTCACCAGGGGACTAGCGCTAGAGCAGTTCTTC.

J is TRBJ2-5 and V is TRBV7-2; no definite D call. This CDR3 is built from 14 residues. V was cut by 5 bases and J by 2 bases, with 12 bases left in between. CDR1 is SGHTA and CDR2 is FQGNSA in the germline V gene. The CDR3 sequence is CASSRPLYQETQYF. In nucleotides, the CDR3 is TGTGCCAGCAGCCGTCCTTTGTATCAAGAGACCCAGTACTTC. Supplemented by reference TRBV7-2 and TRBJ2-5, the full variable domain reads GAGVSQSPSNKVTEKGKDVELRCDPISGHTALYWYRQSLGQGLEFLIYFQGNSAPDKSGLPSDRFSAERTGGSVSTLTIQRTQQEDSAVYLCASSRPLYQETQYFGPGTRLLVL.

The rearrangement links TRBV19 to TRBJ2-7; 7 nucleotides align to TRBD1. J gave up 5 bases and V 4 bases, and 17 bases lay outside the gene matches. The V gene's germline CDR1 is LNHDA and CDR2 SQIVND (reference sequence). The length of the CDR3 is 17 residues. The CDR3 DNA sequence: TGTGCCAGTAGTAGCAGACTTCCGGGACAGCCTCCCAACGAGCAGTACTTC. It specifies CASSSRLPGQPPNEQYF.

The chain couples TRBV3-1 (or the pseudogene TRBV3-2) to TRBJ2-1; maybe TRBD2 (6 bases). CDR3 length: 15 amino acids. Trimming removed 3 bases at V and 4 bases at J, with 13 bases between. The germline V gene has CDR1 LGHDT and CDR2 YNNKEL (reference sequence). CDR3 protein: CASSHSGGTYNEQFF. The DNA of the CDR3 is TGTGCCAGCAGCCACTCCGGGGGTACTTACAATGAGCAGTTCTTC.

The CDR3 here is CASSQNGDWGGGGNEQFF. The DNA for the CDR3 is TGTGCCAGCAGCCAAAATGGGGATTGGGGAGGAGGAGGCAATGAGCAGTTCTTC. The V gene is TRBV4-2, the J gene TRBJ2-1, with a weak D call TRBD2 (6 bases). V lost 2 bases and J lost 6, with 23 bases in between. Germline CDR1 LGHNA, CDR2 YNFKEQ. The CDR3 has 18 amino acids.

The CDR3 DNA sequence: TGTGCCAGCAGCTTCACGGATTCACCCCTCCACTTT. Its protein is CASSFTDSPLHF. The chain combines TRBV7-9 with TRBJ1-6; D gene unclear. The V end lost 3 bases, the J end lost 8 bases, and 5 bases lay between the germline ends. This CDR3 has 12 residues. CDR1 SEHNR and CDR2 FQNEAQ come from the germline V gene (reference sequence).

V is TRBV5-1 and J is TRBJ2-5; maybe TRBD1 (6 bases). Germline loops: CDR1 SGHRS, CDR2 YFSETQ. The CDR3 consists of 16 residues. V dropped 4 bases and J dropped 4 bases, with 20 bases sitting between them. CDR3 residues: CASSMGRQEVPETQYF. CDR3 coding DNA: TGCGCCAGCAGCATGGGTCGACAGGAGGTCCCAGAGACCCAGTACTTC.

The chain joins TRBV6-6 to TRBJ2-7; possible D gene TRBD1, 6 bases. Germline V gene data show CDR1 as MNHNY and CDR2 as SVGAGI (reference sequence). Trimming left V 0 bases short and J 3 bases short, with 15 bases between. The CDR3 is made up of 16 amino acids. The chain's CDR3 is CASSYSGDTDDYEQYF. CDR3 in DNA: TGTGCCAGCAGTTACTCTGGGGACACGGATGACTACGAGCAGTACTTC.

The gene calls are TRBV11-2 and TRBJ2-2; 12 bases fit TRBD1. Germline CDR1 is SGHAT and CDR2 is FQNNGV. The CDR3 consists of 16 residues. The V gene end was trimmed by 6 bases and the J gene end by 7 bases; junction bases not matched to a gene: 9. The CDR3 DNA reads TGTGCCAGCAGACGGGGACAGGGGGCGCCTGACGGGGAGCTGTTTTTT. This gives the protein CASRRGQGAPDGELFF.

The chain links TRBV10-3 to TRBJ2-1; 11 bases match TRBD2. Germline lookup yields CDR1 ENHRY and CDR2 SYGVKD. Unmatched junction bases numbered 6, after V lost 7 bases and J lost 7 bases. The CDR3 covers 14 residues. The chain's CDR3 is CAINSGTSGNEQFF. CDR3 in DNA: TGTGCCATCAATTCCGGGACTAGCGGTAATGAGCAGTTCTTC.

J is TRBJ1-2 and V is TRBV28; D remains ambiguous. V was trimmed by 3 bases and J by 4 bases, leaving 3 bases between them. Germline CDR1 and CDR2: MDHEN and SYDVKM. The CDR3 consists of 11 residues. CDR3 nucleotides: TGTGCCAGCAGTTTTATCTATGGCTACACCTTC. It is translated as CASSFIYGYTF.

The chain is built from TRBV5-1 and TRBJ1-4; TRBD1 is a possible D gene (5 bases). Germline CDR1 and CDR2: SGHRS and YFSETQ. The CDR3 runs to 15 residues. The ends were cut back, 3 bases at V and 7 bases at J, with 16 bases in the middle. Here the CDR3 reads CASSSTDSHGEKLFF. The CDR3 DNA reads TGCGCCAGCAGCTCGACAGACTCCCATGGTGAAAAACTGTTTTTT. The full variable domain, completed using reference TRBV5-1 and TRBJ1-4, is KAGVTQTPRYLIKTRGQQVTLSCSPISGHRSVSWYQQTPGQGLQFLFEYFSETQRNKGNFPGRFSGRQFSNSRSEMNVSTLELGDSALYLCASSSTDSHGEKLFFGSGTQLSVL.

The CDR3 DNA reads as TGTGCCAGTAGTAGGGGTTCCCTAGCGGGACTCCAAGAGACCCAGTACTTC. It is translated as CASSRGSLAGLQETQYF. This chain connects TRBV19 to TRBJ2-5; 9 bases are a match to TRBD2. J lost 1 base, V lost 4 bases, and 10 bases had no gene match. Germline CDR1 reads LNHDA; CDR2 reads SQIVND (reference sequence). The CDR3 runs 17 residues.

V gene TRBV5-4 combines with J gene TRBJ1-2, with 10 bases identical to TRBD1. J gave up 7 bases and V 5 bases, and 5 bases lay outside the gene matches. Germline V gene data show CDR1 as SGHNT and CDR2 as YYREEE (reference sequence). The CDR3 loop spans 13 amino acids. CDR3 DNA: TGTGCCAGCAGGGTGACAGGGGGCCCTGGCTACACCTTC. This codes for CASRVTGGPGYTF.

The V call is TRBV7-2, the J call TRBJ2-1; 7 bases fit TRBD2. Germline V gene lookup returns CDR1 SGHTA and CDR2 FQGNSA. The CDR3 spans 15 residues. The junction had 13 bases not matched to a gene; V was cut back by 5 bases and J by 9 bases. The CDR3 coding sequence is TGTGCCAGCAGCCACCCTCGGGGCCCGGGGGGTGAGCAGTTCTTC. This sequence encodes CASSHPRGPGGEQFF.

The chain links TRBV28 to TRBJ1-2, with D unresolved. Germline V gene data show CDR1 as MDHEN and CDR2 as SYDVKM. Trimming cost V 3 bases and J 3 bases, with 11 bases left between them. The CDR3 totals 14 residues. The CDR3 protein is CASSFAGWDYGYTF. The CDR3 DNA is TGTGCCAGCAGTTTCGCGGGTTGGGACTATGGCTACACCTTC.

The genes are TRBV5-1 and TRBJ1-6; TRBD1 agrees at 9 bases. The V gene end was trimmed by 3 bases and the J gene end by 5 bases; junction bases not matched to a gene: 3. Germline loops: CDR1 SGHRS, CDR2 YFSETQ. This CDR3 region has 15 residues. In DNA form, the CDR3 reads TGCGCCAGCAGCTGGGGACAGGGTAATAATTCACCCCTCCACTTT. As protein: CASSWGQGNNSPLHF.

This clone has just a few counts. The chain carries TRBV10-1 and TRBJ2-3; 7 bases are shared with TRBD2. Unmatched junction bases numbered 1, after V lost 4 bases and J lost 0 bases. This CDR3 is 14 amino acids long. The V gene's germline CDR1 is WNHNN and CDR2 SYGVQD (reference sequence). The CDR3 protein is CASSGLASTDTQYF. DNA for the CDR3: TGCGCCAGCAGTGGACTAGCTAGCACAGATACGCAGTATTTT.

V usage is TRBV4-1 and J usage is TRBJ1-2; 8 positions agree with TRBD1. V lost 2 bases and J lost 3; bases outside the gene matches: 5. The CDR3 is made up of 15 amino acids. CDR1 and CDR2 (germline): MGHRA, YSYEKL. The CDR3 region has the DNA TGCGCCAGCAGCCAATGGACAGGGTATGACTATGGCTACACCTTC. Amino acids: CASSQWTGYDYGYTF.

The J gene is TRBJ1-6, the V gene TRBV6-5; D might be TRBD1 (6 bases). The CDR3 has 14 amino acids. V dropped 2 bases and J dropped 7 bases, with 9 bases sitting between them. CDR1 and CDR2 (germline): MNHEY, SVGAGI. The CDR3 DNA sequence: TGTGCCAGCAGTTACGTGGGGGCAAATTCACCCCTCCACTTT. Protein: CASSYVGANSPLHF.

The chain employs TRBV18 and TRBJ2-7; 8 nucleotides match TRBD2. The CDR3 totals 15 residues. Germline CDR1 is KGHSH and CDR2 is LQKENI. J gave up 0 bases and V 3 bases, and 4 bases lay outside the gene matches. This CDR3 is CASSPPGGPSYEQYF. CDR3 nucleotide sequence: TGTGCCAGCTCACCCCCGGGAGGGCCCTCCTACGAGCAGTACTTC. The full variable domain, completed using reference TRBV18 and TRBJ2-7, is NAGVMQNPRHLVRRRGQEARLRCSPMKGHSHVYWYRQLPEEGLKFMVYLQKENIIDESGMPKERFSAEFPKEGPSILRIQQVVRGDSAAYFCASSPPGGPSYEQYFGPGTRLTVT.

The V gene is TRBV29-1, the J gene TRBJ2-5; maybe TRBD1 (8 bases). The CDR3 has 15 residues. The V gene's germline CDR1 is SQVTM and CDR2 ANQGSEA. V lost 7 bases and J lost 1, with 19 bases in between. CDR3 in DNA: TGCAGCGCCCCGGACAGGGAGGGGTTCCAAGAGACCCAGTACTTC. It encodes CSAPDREGFQETQYF.

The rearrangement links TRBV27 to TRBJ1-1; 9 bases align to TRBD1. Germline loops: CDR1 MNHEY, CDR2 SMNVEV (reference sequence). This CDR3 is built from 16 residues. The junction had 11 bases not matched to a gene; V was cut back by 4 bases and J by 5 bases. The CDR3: CASSSPLQGAWTEAFF. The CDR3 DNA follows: TGTGCCAGCAGTTCGCCCCTACAGGGGGCATGGACTGAAGCTTTCTTT.

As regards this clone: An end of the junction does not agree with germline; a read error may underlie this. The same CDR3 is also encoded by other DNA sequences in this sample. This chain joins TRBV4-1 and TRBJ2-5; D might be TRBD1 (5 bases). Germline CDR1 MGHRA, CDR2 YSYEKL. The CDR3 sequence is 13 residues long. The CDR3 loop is CASSQTTALAQYF. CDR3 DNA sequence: TGCGCCAGCAGCCAGACGACAGCGCTGGCCCAATACTTC.

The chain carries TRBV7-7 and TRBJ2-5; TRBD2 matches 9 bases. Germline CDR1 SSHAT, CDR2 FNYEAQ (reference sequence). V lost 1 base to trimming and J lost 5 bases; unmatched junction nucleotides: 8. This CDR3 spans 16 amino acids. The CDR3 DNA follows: TGTGCCAGCAGCTTAGGGGCGCTAGCGGGAAGGGAGACCCAGTACTTC. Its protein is CASSLGALAGRETQYF.